This note documents a single TCR beta chain sequence. This clone was observed a handful of times. The antigen it recognizes is unknown. No base qualities exist here, and no much larger clone lies one base off it. The CDR3 regions of human TCRbeta chains were subjected to immunosequencing. Per the original workflow: Repertoire TCRs were checked for matches against a reference library of SARS-CoV-2-specific TCRs that had been generated using the MIRA antigen-specificity platform. Breadth meant the fraction of unique TCRs that were SARS-CoV-2-associated, whereas depth meant the fraction of total T cells that were SARS-CoV-2-associated. Each spike-specific TCR was assigned to its reactive spike region and to a CD4 or CD8 class using the MIRA data. Log10-transformed breadth and depth values were compared by one-way ANOVA with Sidak's multiple comparisons tests. The table was pulled from immuneACCESS by TCRdb, which kept in-frame rearrangements only. Such tables lose some clones; where checked, under half of the loss comes from unresolved V genes, and the rest has no known cause. D and trimming come from the DNA, and the V and J calls and clone size come from that table. Here the sample has over 110,000 clones; around 90% occur a single time. The ten largest clones capture approximately 2.8% of the sample.

The entry originates in a study of T cell responses to AZD1222 COVID-19 vaccine (dated by TCRdb to about 2021). Study-wide context: AZD1222 recipients with second doses at about 4 weeks or about 12 weeks were pooled, because spike-specific TCR depth and breadth did not differ between schedules. Trial participants were enrolled by age into 18-55, 56-69 and 70-plus year subgroups, with around 150, 28 and 57 TCR-sequenced participants respectively. TCR sequencing covered some 250 trial participants: about 210 given two doses of AZD1222 and approximately 26 given two doses of MenACWY control vaccine. Findings and caveats that apply to the study as a whole: Conclusions about previously exposed vaccinees are limited because only six or seven AZD1222 recipients were SARS-CoV-2 seropositive at baseline. Because no day 14 peak-response samples were available, the repertoires could be characterized only after the peak T cell response. Reportedly, almost half of the unique spike-specific TCRs recognized epitopes lying outside the regions that are mutated in the B.1.351 and B.1.1.7 variants. The vaccine-associated CD4 TCRs covered the entire spike protein, and the dominant responses fell in regions 160-218 and 743-854. Participants were mostly white British, with more females than males. The authors suggested clonal diversity may have been underestimated. The 56-69-year group was small, and its depth increase did not reach significance, likely because of low power. Spike-specific TCR breadth and depth rose significantly after two AZD1222 doses compared with day 0 and with MenACWY recipients.

The time point label for this specimen denotes: baseline before first vaccination. Vaccinee samples were obtained from the UK trials COV001 and COV002, which included a single-blind randomized controlled phase 2/3 trial of AZD1222 (ChAdOx1 nCoV-19) in healthy adults. Trial participant PBMC samples were collected at day 0 and day 28 after the second dose for TCRbeta chain sequencing. In the germline V gene (reference sequence), CDR1 corresponds to MNHEY and CDR2 to SMNVEV. V and J are trimmed by 6 bases and 7 bases, and the gene matches miss 11 bases of the junction. Counted from cysteine to phenylalanine, this CDR3 has 15 amino acids. Kept here is only the CDR3 DNA, which spans 45 bases and is read in frame from base 1.

The source material was peripheral blood, sampled on day 0 of AZD1222 vaccination. The receptor's source is an adult in good health. This receptor chain uses TRBV27 and TRBJ1-2, with 10 central nucleotides matching TRBD1. This receptor carries the CDR3 CASRGLLGQGSGYTF. The DNA is TGTGCCAGCAGGGGACTTCTGGGACAGGGGTCTGGCTACACCTTC.